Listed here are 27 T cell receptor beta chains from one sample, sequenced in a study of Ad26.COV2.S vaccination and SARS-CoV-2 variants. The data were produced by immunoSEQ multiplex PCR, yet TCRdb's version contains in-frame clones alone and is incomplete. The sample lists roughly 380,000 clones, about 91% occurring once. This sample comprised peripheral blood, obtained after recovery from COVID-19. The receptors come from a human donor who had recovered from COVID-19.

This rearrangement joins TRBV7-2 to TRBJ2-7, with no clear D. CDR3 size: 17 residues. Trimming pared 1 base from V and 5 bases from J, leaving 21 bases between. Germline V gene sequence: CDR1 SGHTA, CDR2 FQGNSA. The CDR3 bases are TGTGCCAGCAGCTTAGTAGCTTTTGGCAGGACGACGAACGAGCAGTACTTC. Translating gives CASSLVAFGRTTNEQYF. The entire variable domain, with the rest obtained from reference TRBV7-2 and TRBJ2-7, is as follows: GAGVSQSPSNKVTEKGKDVELRCDPISGHTALYWYRQSLGQGLEFLIYFQGNSAPDKSGLPSDRFSAERTGGSVSTLTIQRTQQEDSAVYLCASSLVAFGRTTNEQYFGPGTRLTVT.

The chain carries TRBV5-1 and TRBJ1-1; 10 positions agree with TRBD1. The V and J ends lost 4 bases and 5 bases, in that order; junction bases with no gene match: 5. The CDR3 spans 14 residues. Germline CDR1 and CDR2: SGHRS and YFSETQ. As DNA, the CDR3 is TGCGCCAGCAGCCTCCGGGACAGGGGAACTGAAGCTTTCTTT. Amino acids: CASSLRDRGTEAFF.

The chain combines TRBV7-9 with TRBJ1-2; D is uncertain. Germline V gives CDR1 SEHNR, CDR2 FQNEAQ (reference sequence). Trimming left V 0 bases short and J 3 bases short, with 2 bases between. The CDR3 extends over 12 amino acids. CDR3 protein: CASSLAYYGYTF. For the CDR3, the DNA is TGTGCCAGCAGCTTAGCCTACTATGGCTACACCTTC. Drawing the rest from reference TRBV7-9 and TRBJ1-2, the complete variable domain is DTGVSQNPRHKITKRGQNVTFRCDPISEHNRLYWYRQTLGQGPEFLTYFQNEAQLEKSRLLSDRFSAERPKGSFSTLEIQRTEQGDSAMYLCASSLAYYGYTFGSGTRLTVV.

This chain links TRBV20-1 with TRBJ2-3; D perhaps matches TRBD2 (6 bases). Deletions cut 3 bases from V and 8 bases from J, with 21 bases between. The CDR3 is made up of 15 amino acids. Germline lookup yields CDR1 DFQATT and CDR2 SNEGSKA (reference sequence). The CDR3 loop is CSASEVREVLGTQYF. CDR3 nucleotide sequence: TGCAGTGCTAGTGAGGTCAGGGAGGTTTTGGGTACGCAGTATTTT.

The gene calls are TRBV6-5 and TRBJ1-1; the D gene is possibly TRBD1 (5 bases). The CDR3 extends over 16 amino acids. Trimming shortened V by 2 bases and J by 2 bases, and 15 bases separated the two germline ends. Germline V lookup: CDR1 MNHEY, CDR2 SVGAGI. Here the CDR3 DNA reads TGTGCCAGCAGTTACACGGGGGGAAGGATTAACACTGAAGCTTTCTTT. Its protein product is CASSYTGGRINTEAFF.

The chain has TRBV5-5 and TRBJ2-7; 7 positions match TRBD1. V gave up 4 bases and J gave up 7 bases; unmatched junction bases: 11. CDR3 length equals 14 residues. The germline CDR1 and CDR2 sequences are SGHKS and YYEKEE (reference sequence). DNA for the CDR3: TGTGCCAGCAGCGGGGACAGCTCATTCAGTGAGCAGTACTTC. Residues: CASSGDSSFSEQYF.

CDR3: CASSLDFRTETQYF. The CDR3 bases are TGTGCCAGCAGCTTAGACTTTCGGACAGAGACCCAGTACTTC. This chain joins TRBV7-2 and TRBJ2-5; D gene unclear. The V end lost 1 base, the J end lost 4 bases, and 10 bases lay between the germline ends. The CDR3 sequence is 14 residues long. Germline CDR1 reads SGHTA; CDR2 reads FQGNSA.

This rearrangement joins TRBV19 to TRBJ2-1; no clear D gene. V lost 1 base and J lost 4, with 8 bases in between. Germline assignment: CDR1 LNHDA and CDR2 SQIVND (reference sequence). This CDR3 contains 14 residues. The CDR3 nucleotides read TGTGCCAGTAGTATAGTACCCCAGTACAATGAGCAGTTCTTC. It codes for CASSIVPQYNEQFF.

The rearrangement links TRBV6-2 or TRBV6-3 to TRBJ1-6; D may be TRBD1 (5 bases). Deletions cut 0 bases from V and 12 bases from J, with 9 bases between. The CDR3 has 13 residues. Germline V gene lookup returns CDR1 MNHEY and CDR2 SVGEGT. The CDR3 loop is CASSYSRREPLHF. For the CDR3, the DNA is TGTGCCAGCAGTTACTCCCGCAGGGAACCCCTCCACTTT.

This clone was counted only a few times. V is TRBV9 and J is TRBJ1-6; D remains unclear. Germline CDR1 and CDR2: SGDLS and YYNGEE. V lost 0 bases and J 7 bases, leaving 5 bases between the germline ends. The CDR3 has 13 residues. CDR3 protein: CASSVATNSPLHF. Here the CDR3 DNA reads TGTGCCAGCAGCGTAGCGACGAATTCACCCCTCCACTTT.

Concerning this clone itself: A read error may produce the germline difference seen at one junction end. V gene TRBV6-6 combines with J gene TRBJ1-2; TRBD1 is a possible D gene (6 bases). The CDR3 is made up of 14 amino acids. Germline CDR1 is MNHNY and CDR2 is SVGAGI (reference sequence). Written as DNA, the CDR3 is TGTGCCAGCAGTTATTCACTAGACAGAAGGGGGGTTTTCTTC. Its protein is CASSYSLDRRGVFF.

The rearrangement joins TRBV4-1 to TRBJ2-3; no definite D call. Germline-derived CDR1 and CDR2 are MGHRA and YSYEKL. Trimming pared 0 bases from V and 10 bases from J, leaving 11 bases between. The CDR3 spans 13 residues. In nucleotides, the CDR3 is TGCGCCAGCAGCCAAGATGTACCCAGTGCGCAGTATTTT. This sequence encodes CASSQDVPSAQYF.

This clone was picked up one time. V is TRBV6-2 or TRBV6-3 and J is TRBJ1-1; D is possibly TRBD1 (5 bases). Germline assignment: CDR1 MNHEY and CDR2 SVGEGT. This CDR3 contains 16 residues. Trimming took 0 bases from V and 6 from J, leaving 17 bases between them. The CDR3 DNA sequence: TGTGCCAGCAGTTACTCTCACAGGCCCTCTCCCTCTGAAGCTTTCTTT. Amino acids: CASSYSHRPSPSEAFF.

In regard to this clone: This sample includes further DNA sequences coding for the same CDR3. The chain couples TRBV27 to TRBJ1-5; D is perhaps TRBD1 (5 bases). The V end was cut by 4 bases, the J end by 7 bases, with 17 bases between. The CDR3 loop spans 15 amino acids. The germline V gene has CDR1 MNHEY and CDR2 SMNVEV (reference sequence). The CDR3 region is CASSSTRQPGQPQHF. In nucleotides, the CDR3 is TGTGCCAGCAGTTCCACCCGACAGCCTGGGCAGCCCCAGCATTTT.

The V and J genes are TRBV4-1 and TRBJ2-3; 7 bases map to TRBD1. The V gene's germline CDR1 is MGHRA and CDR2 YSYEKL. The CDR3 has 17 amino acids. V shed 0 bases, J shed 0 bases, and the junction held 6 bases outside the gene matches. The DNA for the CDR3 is TGCGCCAGCAGCCAAGATGGGGGACAGAGAAGCACAGATACGCAGTATTTT. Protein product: CASSQDGGQRSTDTQYF.

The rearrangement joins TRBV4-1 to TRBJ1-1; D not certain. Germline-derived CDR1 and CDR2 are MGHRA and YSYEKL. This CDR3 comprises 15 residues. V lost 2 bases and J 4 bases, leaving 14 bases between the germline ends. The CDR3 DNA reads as TGCGCCAGCAGCCAATCCCGCCGAATGGGCACTGAAGCTTTCTTT. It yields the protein CASSQSRRMGTEAFF.

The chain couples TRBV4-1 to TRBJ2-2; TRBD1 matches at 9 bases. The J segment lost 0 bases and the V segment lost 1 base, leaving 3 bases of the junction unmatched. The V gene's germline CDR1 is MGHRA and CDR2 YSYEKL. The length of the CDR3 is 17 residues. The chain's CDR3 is CASSQVWTGANTGELFF. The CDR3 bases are TGCGCCAGCAGCCAAGTGTGGACAGGGGCGAACACCGGGGAGCTGTTTTTT.

Here the CDR3 DNA reads TGTGCCAGCAGCTTAGAGGCAGGAGGTGGCTACACCTTC. It translates to CASSLEAGGGYTF. The chain combines TRBV7-8 with TRBJ1-2; no clear D. This CDR3 has 13 amino acids. Trimming pared 1 base from V and 7 bases from J, leaving 10 bases between. The germline V gene has CDR1 SGHVS and CDR2 FQNEAQ.

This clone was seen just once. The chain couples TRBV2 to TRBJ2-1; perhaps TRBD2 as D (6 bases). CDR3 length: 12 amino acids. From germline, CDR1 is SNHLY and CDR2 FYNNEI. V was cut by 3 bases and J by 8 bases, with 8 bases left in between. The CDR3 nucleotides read TGTGCCAGCAGTGAGACTAGTTATGAGCAGTTCTTC. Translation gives CASSETSYEQFF.

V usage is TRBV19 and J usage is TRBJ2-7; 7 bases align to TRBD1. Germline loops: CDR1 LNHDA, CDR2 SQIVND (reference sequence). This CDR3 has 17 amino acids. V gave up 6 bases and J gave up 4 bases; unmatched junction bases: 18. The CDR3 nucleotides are TGTGCCAGTAGCAGCTCCGCCGAACGGGACAGCTTTTACGAGCAGTACTTC. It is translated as CASSSSAERDSFYEQYF. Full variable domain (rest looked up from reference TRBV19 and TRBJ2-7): DGGITQSPKYLFRKEGQNVTLSCEQNLNHDAMYWYRQDPGQGLRLIYYSQIVNDFQKGDIAEGYSVSREKKESFPLTVTSAQKNPTAFYLCASSSSAERDSFYEQYFGPGTRLTVT.

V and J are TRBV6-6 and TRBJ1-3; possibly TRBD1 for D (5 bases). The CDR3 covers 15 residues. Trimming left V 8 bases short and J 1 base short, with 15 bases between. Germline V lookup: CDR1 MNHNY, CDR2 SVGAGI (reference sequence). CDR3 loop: CASERTGASGNTIYF. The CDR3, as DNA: TGTGCCAGCGAGCGCACAGGAGCTTCTGGAAACACCATATATTTT.

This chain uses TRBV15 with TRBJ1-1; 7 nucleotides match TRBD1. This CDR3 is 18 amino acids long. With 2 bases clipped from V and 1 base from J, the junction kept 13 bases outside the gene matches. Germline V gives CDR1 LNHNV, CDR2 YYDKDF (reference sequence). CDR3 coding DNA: TGTGCCACCAGCAGACGACAGGGCGGGTTTTTCCAGAACACTGAAGCTTTCTTT. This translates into CATSRRQGGFFQNTEAFF.

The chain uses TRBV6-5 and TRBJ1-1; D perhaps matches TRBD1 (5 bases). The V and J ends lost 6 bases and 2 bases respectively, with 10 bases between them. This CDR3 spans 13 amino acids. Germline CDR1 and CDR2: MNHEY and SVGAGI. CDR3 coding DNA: TGTGCCAGCAGATTACAGGTTAACACTGAAGCTTTCTTT. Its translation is CASRLQVNTEAFF.

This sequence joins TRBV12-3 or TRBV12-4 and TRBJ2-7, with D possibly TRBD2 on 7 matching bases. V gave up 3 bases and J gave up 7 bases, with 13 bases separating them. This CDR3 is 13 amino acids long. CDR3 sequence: CASSLGGTLEQYF. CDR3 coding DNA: TGTGCCAGCAGTTTGGGGGGGACACTTGAGCAGTACTTC.

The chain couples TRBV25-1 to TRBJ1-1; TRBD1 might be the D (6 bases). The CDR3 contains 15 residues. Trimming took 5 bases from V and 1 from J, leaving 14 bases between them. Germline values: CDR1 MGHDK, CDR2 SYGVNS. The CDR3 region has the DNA TGTGCCAGCAGTCCGACGGGGGCCTCGAACACTGAAGCTTTCTTT. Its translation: CASSPTGASNTEAFF.

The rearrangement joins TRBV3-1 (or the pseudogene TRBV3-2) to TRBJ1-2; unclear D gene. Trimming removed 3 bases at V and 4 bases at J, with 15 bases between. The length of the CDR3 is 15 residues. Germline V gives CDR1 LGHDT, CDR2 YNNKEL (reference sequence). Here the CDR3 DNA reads TGTGCCAGCAGCCAGTCAACGACCGGGAGCTATGGCTACACCTTC. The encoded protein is CASSQSTTGSYGYTF.

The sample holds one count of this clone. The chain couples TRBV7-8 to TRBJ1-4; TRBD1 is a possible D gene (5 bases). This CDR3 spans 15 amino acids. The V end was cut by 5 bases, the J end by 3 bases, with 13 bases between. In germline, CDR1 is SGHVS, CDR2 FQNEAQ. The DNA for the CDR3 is TGTGCCAGCAGCCCCCGGGGCAGCTCTAATGAAAAACTGTTTTTT. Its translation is CASSPRGSSNEKLFF.